This T cell receptor (beta chain) was documented in a study of blood T cell repertoires in COVID-19. Sequencing used immunoSEQ multiplex PCR; TCRdb keeps in-frame clones, though not all of them. The sample includes 120,000 to 150,000 clones, about 87% seen only once; the top ten take roughly a tenth. The CDR3 spans 13 residues. V was cut by 6 bases and J by 5 bases, with 10 bases left in between. Per the germline V gene, CDR1 is MRHNA and CDR2 is SNTAGT. Sequencing was done on a sample of peripheral blood. This clonotype was obtained from a man aged 55-75 years with active or convalescent COVID-19. This sequence joins TRBV6-4 and TRBJ2-2; TRBD1 might be the D (6 bases). The CDR3 bases are TGTGCCAGCAGAACCACAGGGACCGGGGAGCTGTTTTTT. It is translated as CASRTTGTGELFF.